This entry lists 30 T cell receptor beta chains sequenced from one sample in a study of T cell clonality in common variable immunodeficiency. Broader study findings: Reportedly, TCR beta sequences from common variable immunodeficiency showed fewer deletions and N-nucleotide insertions.

The antigens of these receptors remain unknown. Sequenced by immunoSEQ multiplex PCR; TCRdb stores in-frame clones only, minus some. The sample has some 19,000 clones, none seen only once. Specimen: peripheral blood mononuclear cells. The receptors here all came from a human donor with common variable immunodeficiency.

Note on this clone: The read comes to an end 3 residues before the CDR3 does, leaving the germline J gene to fill in the end. This chain links TRBV7-3 with TRBJ2-1; 7 bases are shared with TRBD2. This CDR3 has 15 residues. V shed 1 base, J shed 7 bases, and the junction held 7 bases outside the gene matches. Germline V lookup: CDR1 SGHTA, CDR2 FQGTGA. CDR3 DNA (partial): TGTGCCAGCAGCTTAATTCCAGCGGGGTGGAATGAG. The encoded protein is CASSLIPAGWNE. The whole CDR3 protein reads CASSLIPAGWNEQFF.

Only a few counts were recorded for this clone. The read ends 3 residues before the CDR3 terminus; that terminus is restored from the germline J gene. V and J are TRBV6-2 or TRBV6-3 and TRBJ1-1; 10 positions match TRBD1. Germline-derived CDR1 and CDR2 are MNHEY and SVGEGT. The J segment lost 4 bases and the V segment lost 2 bases, leaving 1 base of the junction unmatched. CDR3 size: 14 residues. Incomplete CDR3 DNA: TGTGCCAGCAGTTACGGACAGGGGGGCACTGAA. Amino acids: CASSYGQGGTE. The whole CDR3 sequence is CASSYGQGGTEAFF.

This clone occurred a few times. This CDR3 is CASSPLAKNYGYTF. The part of the CDR3 DNA that was read is TGTGCCAGCTCACCACTTGCGAAGAACTATGGC. The rearrangement links TRBV18 to TRBJ1-2; no firm D call. The observed sequence ends 3 residues before the CDR3 terminus, with the missing tail filled in from the germline J gene. This CDR3 has 14 residues. The germline V gene encodes CDR1 KGHSH and CDR2 LQKENI. V lost 1 base, J lost 2 bases, and 8 bases lay in between. The full variable domain, in which reference TRBV18 and TRBJ1-2 provide the parts outside the CDR3, is NAGVMQNPRHLVRRRGQEARLRCSPMKGHSHVYWYRQLPEEGLKFMVYLQKENIIDESGMPKERFSAEFPKEGPSILRIQQVVRGDSAAYFCASSPLAKNYGYTFGSGTRLTVV.

Concerning this clone: The missing CDR3 end, 3 residues past where the read stops, is filled in from the germline J gene. The chain links TRBV7-3 to TRBJ1-2, with a weak D call TRBD1 (6 bases). The germline CDR1 and CDR2 sequences are SGHTA and FQGTGA. The CDR3 spans 13 residues. V shed 5 bases and J shed 5 bases, with 12 bases lying between them. The DNA read from the CDR3 is TGTGCCAGCAGCCATAGGGGGGGTTATGGC. Encoded protein: CASSHRGGYG. The CDR3 reads in full as CASSHRGGYGYTF.

The sample holds many counts of this clone. The read falls 3 residues short of the CDR3 end, and the missing part is taken from the germline J gene. This chain joins TRBV20-1 and TRBJ2-5; 10 bases fit TRBD2. Germline-derived CDR1 and CDR2 are DFQATT and SNEGSKA (reference sequence). This CDR3 region has 12 residues. V gave up 6 bases and J gave up 5 bases; unmatched junction bases: 3. The CDR3 bases that were read are TGCAGTGCCACGGGACTAGCGGAGACC. Its protein product is CSATGLAET. The CDR3 as a whole reads CSATGLAETQYF.

This clone was picked up many times. The read stops 3 residues short of the end of the CDR3; the missing end is completed from the germline J gene. The chain joins TRBV5-4 to TRBJ2-3, with 8 bases that match TRBD2. This CDR3 comprises 14 residues. CDR1 is SGHNT and CDR2 is YYREEE in the germline V gene (reference sequence). Trimming removed 6 bases from V and 2 bases from J; junction bases left unmatched: 5. The sequenced part of the CDR3 DNA is TGTGCCAGCATGTTAGCGGGAATCACAGATACG. It is translated as CASMLAGITDT. The full-length CDR3 reads as CASMLAGITDTQYF.

This clone has just a few counts. The observed sequence ends 3 residues before the CDR3 terminus, with the missing tail filled in from the germline J gene. The chain employs TRBV7-3 and TRBJ2-3, with D uncertain. Germline V CDR1 and CDR2: SGHTA, FQGTGA. This CDR3 comprises 13 residues. V was cut by 5 bases and J by 4 bases, with 10 bases left in between. The part of the CDR3 DNA that was read is TGTGCCAGCAGCACCCAAGGTGCAGATACG. Its translation is CASSTQGADT. The full CDR3 sequence reads CASSTQGADTQYF.

This clone was counted many times. The read is 3 residues too short to cover the CDR3 end, so that end is filled in from the germline J gene. The gene calls are TRBV30 and TRBJ2-7, with D maybe TRBD2 (7 bases). Trimming removed 0 bases from V and 3 bases from J, with 9 bases in between. The germline V gene has CDR1 GTSNPN and CDR2 SVGIG (reference sequence). This CDR3 region has 13 residues. The CDR3 spells CAWSVGGGYEQYF. The sequenced part of the CDR3 DNA is TGTGCCTGGAGTGTAGGGGGGGGCTACGAG.

This clone came up a few times. The read gets to within 3 residues of the CDR3 end, and the germline J gene fills in the rest. This sequence joins TRBV7-8 and TRBJ2-1; tentatively, D is TRBD1 (5 bases). V was trimmed by 2 bases and J by 3 bases, leaving 11 bases between them. The CDR3 is made up of 15 amino acids. Germline CDR1 reads SGHVS; CDR2 reads FQNEAQ. CDR3 bases read: TGTGCCAGCAGCTTACAAGGGGCCGTCTACAATGAG. This encodes CASSLQGAVYNE. The whole CDR3 sequence is CASSLQGAVYNEQFF.

This clone was seen more than once but under ten times. The sequence runs out 3 residues before the end of the CDR3; the remainder is reconstructed from the germline J gene. The genes are TRBV19 and TRBJ2-7; perhaps TRBD1 as D (6 bases). The V and J ends lost 5 bases and 0 bases respectively, with 11 bases between them. CDR3 length equals 14 residues. Germline lookup yields CDR1 LNHDA and CDR2 SQIVND (reference sequence). CDR3 DNA, as far as it was read: TGTGCCAGTAGTTTGACAGGTTCCTCCTACGAG. Translation gives CASSLTGSSYE. The CDR3 in its entirety is CASSLTGSSYEQYF.

A remark on this clone: The read stops 3 residues short of the end of the CDR3; the missing end is completed from the germline J gene. The chain links TRBV30 to TRBJ1-3, with TRBD1 matching over 10 bases. The V segment lost 2 bases and the J segment 1 base; nucleotides outside the gene matches: 2. The V gene's germline CDR1 is GTSNPN and CDR2 SVGIG (reference sequence). The CDR3 runs to 15 residues. The sequenced part of the CDR3 DNA is TGTGCCTGGAGTCCGGGACAGGGGTCTGGAAACACC. This gives the protein CAWSPGQGSGNT. The entire CDR3 protein reads CAWSPGQGSGNTIYF.

This clone turned up a few times. The read halts 3 residues ahead of the CDR3 end, with the missing end drawn from the germline J gene. The chain links TRBV7-9 to TRBJ1-4; D gene unclear. Germline values: CDR1 SEHNR, CDR2 FQNEAQ (reference sequence). Trimming removed 1 base at V and 2 bases at J, with 8 bases between. The CDR3 loop spans 15 amino acids. The part of the CDR3 DNA that was read is TGTGCCAGCAGCTTAGAGAGGGCCACTAATGAAAAA. It codes for CASSLERATNEK. The complete CDR3 sequence is CASSLERATNEKLFF.

A word on this clone: Read sequence stops 3 residues before the CDR3 end, and the germline J gene provides the missing end. The chain couples TRBV5-1 to TRBJ1-2; D perhaps matches TRBD1 (5 bases). In germline, CDR1 is SGHRS, CDR2 YFSETQ. Trimming took 1 base from V and 7 from J, leaving 14 bases between them. This CDR3 is built from 14 residues. This CDR3 reads CASSLRQDGGGYTF. The DNA read from the CDR3 is TGCGCCAGCAGCTTGCGTCAAGACGGGGGTGGC. Supplemented by reference TRBV5-1 and TRBJ1-2, the full variable domain reads KAGVTQTPRYLIKTRGQQVTLSCSPISGHRSVSWYQQTPGQGLQFLFEYFSETQRNKGNFPGRFSGRQFSNSRSEMNVSTLELGDSALYLCASSLRQDGGGYTFGSGTRLTVV.

This clone has only a few counts. Sequencing ends 3 residues short of the CDR3 end; the germline J gene provides the rest. This sequence joins TRBV6-2 or TRBV6-3 and TRBJ2-3; 8 bases map to TRBD2. Germline trimming cut 0 bases from V and 6 bases from J; bases unmatched to any gene: 11. Germline loops: CDR1 MNHEY, CDR2 SVGEGT. CDR3 length: 17 residues. The DNA read from the CDR3 is TGTGCCAGCAGTTACTCGACCGCCGGGACTAGTGTTGATACG. This sequence encodes CASSYSTAGTSVDT. The complete CDR3 reads CASSYSTAGTSVDTQYF.

With regard to this clone: The sequence runs out 3 residues before the end of the CDR3; the remainder is reconstructed from the germline J gene. The rearrangement uses TRBV19 and TRBJ2-6; D is perhaps TRBD1 (5 bases). This CDR3 is built from 17 residues. With 1 base removed from V and 2 bases from J, the gap between germline ends came to 12 bases. Germline CDR1 LNHDA, CDR2 SQIVND (reference sequence). CDR3 bases read: TGTGCCAGTAGTATAGGATTTCAGGGTACTGGGGCCAACGTC. It yields the protein CASSIGFQGTGANV. The entire CDR3 is CASSIGFQGTGANVLTF.

As regards this clone: Coverage ceases 3 residues before the CDR3 finishes, and the germline J gene fills in the end. V and J are TRBV20-1 and TRBJ2-3, with 7 nucleotides matching TRBD1. J gave up 1 base and V 6 bases, and 7 bases lay outside the gene matches. This CDR3 is built from 14 residues. The germline gives CDR1 DFQATT, CDR2 SNEGSKA (reference sequence). The sequenced CDR3 bases are TGCAGTGCACCCCTAACAGGGGGCACAGATACG. This codes for CSAPLTGGTDT. The CDR3 in its entirety is CSAPLTGGTDTQYF.

This clone occurred a few times. The read ends 3 residues shy of where the CDR3 ends; the end is completed using the germline J gene. The chain joins TRBV19 to TRBJ2-7, with D maybe TRBD2 (6 bases). The CDR3 length is 14 residues. Trimming pared 6 bases from V and 0 bases from J, leaving 12 bases between. Germline values: CDR1 LNHDA, CDR2 SQIVND (reference sequence). CDR3 region: CASSPRLVSYEQYF. The CDR3 DNA, read in part, is TGTGCCAGTAGCCCTCGACTAGTCTCCTACGAG.

This clone was picked up many times. The read ends 3 residues before the CDR3 terminus; that terminus is restored from the germline J gene. The chain couples TRBV20-1 to TRBJ1-1, with no clear D. Germline V gene sequence: CDR1 DFQATT, CDR2 SNEGSKA (reference sequence). This CDR3 has 16 amino acids. V was cut by 0 bases and J by 2 bases, with 16 bases left in between. Here the CDR3 reads CSARDMMRGGNTEAFF. CDR3 DNA (partial): TGCAGTGCTAGAGATATGATGCGGGGAGGAAACACTGAA.

This clone was counted only a few times. With the read ending 3 residues before the CDR3 end, the germline J gene is used to fill in that end. The V gene is TRBV29-1, the J gene TRBJ1-2, with D unclear. This CDR3 is 14 amino acids long. Trimming stripped 6 bases from V and 7 bases from J, with 21 bases between. The germline V gene has CDR1 SQVTM and CDR2 ANQGSEA. CDR3 DNA (partial): TGCAGCGTACCCCGGAGCGGCGGGTTTGGTGGC. Residues: CSVPRSGGFGG. The entire CDR3 is CSVPRSGGFGGYTF.

This clone has just a few counts. The read ends 3 residues early relative to the CDR3; the germline J gene fills the gap. The chain combines TRBV2 with TRBJ2-3, with TRBD2 identical over 15 bases. Germline CDR1 and CDR2: SNHLY and FYNNEI. V lost 6 bases, J lost 6 bases, and 4 bases stayed unmatched. The CDR3 totals 15 residues. The covered CDR3 bases are TGTGCCAGCAGATGGACTAGCGGGGGGGCCGATACG. It is translated as CASRWTSGGADT. The full CDR3 sequence reads CASRWTSGGADTQYF.

This clone showed up just a few times. Sequencing ends 3 residues short of the CDR3 end; the germline J gene provides the rest. The genes are TRBV7-6 and TRBJ2-3; the match to TRBD2 covers 12 bases. The CDR3 totals 17 residues. The J segment lost 2 bases and the V segment lost 5 bases, leaving 8 bases of the junction unmatched. The V gene's germline CDR1 is SGHVS and CDR2 FNYEAQ. The DNA read from the CDR3 is TGTGCCAGCAGCCAGAGACTAGCGGGAGCCCTCACAGATACG. Translation gives CASSQRLAGALTDT. The entire CDR3 reads CASSQRLAGALTDTQYF.

This clone has a handful of counts. With the read ending 3 residues before the CDR3 end, the germline J gene is used to fill in that end. The V and J genes are TRBV7-2 and TRBJ2-1; possible D gene TRBD1, 5 bases. Per the germline V gene, CDR1 is SGHTA and CDR2 is FQGNSA. V was trimmed by 8 bases and J by 7 bases, leaving 9 bases between them. The CDR3 spans 11 residues. The sequenced part of the CDR3 DNA is TGTGCCAGCGCTAGGGGAAATGAG. Amino acids: CASARGNE. The full CDR3 protein reads CASARGNEQFF. Combining the CDR3 with reference TRBV7-2 and TRBJ2-1 gives the whole variable domain GAGVSQSPSNKVTEKGKDVELRCDPISGHTALYWYRQSLGQGLEFLIYFQGNSAPDKSGLPSDRFSAERTGGSVSTLTIQRTQQEDSAVYLCASARGNEQFFGPGTRLTVL.

In its sample, this clone was seen a few times. The read falls 3 residues short of the CDR3 end, and the missing part is taken from the germline J gene. The chain links TRBV7-7 to TRBJ2-7; 8 bases agree with TRBD1. The germline gives CDR1 SSHAT, CDR2 FNYEAQ (reference sequence). This CDR3 comprises 14 residues. The V segment lost 5 bases and the J segment 6 bases; nucleotides outside the gene matches: 9. The covered CDR3 bases are TGTGCCAGCAGCGATAACGACAGGGGATCCGAG. Translated, it gives CASSDNDRGSE. The full CDR3 sequence reads CASSDNDRGSEQYF.

This clone was counted ten times or more. The read comes to an end 3 residues before the CDR3 does, leaving the germline J gene to fill in the end. V and J are TRBV24-1 and TRBJ2-3; 8 bases are shared with TRBD1. V lost 4 bases to trimming and J lost 2 bases; unmatched junction nucleotides: 4. This CDR3 spans 15 amino acids. CDR1 is KGHDR and CDR2 is SFDVKD in the germline V gene. Partial CDR3 DNA: TGTGCCACCAGTGAAGGACAGGGTTTCACAGATACG. Amino acids: CATSEGQGFTDT. In full, the CDR3 is CATSEGQGFTDTQYF.

This clone was detected ten times or more. Sequencing ends 3 residues short of the CDR3 end; the germline J gene provides the rest. The chain is built from TRBV5-6 and TRBJ1-4; D perhaps matches TRBD1 (6 bases). This CDR3 comprises 13 residues. Germline lookup yields CDR1 SGHDT and CDR2 YYEEEE. With 4 bases removed from V and 7 bases from J, the gap between germline ends came to 11 bases. CDR3 DNA (partial): TGTGCCAGCAGCCTCACCAGGGGTGAAAAA. The encoded protein is CASSLTRGEK. The whole CDR3 sequence is CASSLTRGEKLFF.

This clone was observed a few times. Partial CDR3 DNA: TGTGCCAGCAGCTTAGTGGGCAACCCTGGAAACACC. The encoded protein is CASSLVGNPGNT. From start to end, the CDR3 is CASSLVGNPGNTIYF. V and J are TRBV7-6 and TRBJ1-3, with D unclear. Coverage ceases 3 residues before the CDR3 finishes, and the germline J gene fills in the end. Trimming pared 1 base from V and 2 bases from J, leaving 9 bases between. The CDR3 has 15 residues. The V gene's germline CDR1 is SGHVS and CDR2 FNYEAQ. Using reference TRBV7-6 and TRBJ1-3 for the parts outside the CDR3, the full variable domain is GAGVSQSPRYKVTKRGQDVALRCDPISGHVSLYWYRQALGQGPEFLTYFNYEAQQDKSGLPNDRFSAERPEGSISTLTIQRTEQRDSAMYRCASSLVGNPGNTIYFGEGSWLTVV.

This clone was recorded a few times. The read comes to an end 3 residues before the CDR3 does, leaving the germline J gene to fill in the end. V gene TRBV7-2 combines with J gene TRBJ1-4; no firm D call. The CDR3 length is 15 residues. Trimming left V 2 bases short and J 4 bases short, with 11 bases between. Germline V lookup: CDR1 SGHTA, CDR2 FQGNSA. The CDR3 is CASSLRAKLNEKLFF. The sequenced CDR3 bases are TGTGCCAGCAGCTTAAGGGCCAAACTTAATGAAAAA.

The CDR3 is CAWTGAEAFF. The DNA read from the CDR3 is TGTGCCTGGACGGGGGCTGAA. This rearrangement joins TRBV30 to TRBJ1-1, with D maybe TRBD1 (5 bases). The read terminates 3 residues ahead of where the CDR3 ends, so the germline J gene completes it. CDR1 and CDR2 (germline): GTSNPN, SVGIG (reference sequence). Trimming cost V 4 bases and J 6 bases, with 6 bases left between them. The CDR3 sequence is 10 residues long.

This clone was picked up many times. The read stops 3 residues short of the end of the CDR3; the missing end is completed from the germline J gene. The genes are TRBV6-2 or TRBV6-3 and TRBJ2-3, with D unclear. V gave up 7 bases and J gave up 3 bases, with 11 bases separating them. The germline CDR1 and CDR2 sequences are MNHEY and SVGEGT. CDR3 length: 13 amino acids. This chain's CDR3 is CASTNFRTDTQYF. Incomplete CDR3 DNA: TGTGCCAGCACTAACTTTAGAACAGATACG.

This clone was counted only a few times. The read ends 3 residues early relative to the CDR3; the germline J gene fills the gap. The rearrangement uses TRBV7-2 and TRBJ2-7; TRBD1 might be the D (5 bases). Between the trimmed V and J ends, which lost 5 bases and 2 bases, there was a span of 16 bases. This CDR3 is built from 15 residues. The germline V gene has CDR1 SGHTA and CDR2 FQGNSA. CDR3 DNA, as far as it was read: TGTGCCAGCAGCAGCGTGGGGCGAGGAACCTACGAG. It translates to CASSSVGRGTYE. The whole CDR3 protein reads CASSSVGRGTYEQYF. Full variable domain (remainder filled in from reference TRBV7-2 and TRBJ2-7): GAGVSQSPSNKVTEKGKDVELRCDPISGHTALYWYRQSLGQGLEFLIYFQGNSAPDKSGLPSDRFSAERTGGSVSTLTIQRTQQEDSAVYLCASSSVGRGTYEQYFGPGTRLTVT.